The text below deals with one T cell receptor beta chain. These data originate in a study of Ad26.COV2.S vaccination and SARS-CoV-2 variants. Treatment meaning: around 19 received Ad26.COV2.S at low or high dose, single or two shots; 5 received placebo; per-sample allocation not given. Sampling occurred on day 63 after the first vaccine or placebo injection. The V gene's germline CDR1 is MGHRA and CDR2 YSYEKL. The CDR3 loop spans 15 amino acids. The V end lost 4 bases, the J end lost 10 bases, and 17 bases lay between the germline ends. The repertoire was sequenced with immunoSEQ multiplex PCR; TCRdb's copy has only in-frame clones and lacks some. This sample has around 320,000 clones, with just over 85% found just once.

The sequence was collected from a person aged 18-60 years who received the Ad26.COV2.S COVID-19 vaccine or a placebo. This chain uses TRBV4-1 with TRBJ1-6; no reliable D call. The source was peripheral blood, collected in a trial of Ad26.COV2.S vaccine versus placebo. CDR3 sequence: CASSPPPAGRSPLHF. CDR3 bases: TGCGCCAGCAGCCCTCCCCCGGCAGGTCGGTCACCCCTCCACTTT.